This T cell receptor beta chain was identified during a study of graft-versus-host responses after intestinal transplantation. Study overall: Transplant recipients had multivisceral, liver-intestinal, or isolated intestinal grafts. Each patient got anti-thymocyte globulin induction, then tacrolimus and steroids for roughly 3 years.

Germline V gives CDR1 MNHEY, CDR2 SMNVEV (reference sequence). The CDR3 loop spans 14 amino acids. The method was immunoSEQ multiplex PCR; TCRdb's version includes in-frame clones alone and lacks a portion of them. The table shows roughly 14,000 clones, with roughly a third occurring only once. With 200,000 irradiated, violet-dye-labeled stimulator cells, 200,000 CFSE-labeled responder cells were plated. Study observations and caveats: GvH clones turned up in recipient marrow; some had shown up first in ileum or blood.

The chain recombines TRBV27 with TRBJ2-5; TRBD2 matches 9 bases. The J call may be mistaken, given a closer DNA end match to TRBJ2-7. The material sequenced was alloreactive CD8+ T cells from a mixed lymphocyte reaction culture, taken before intestinal transplant. The subset here: CFSE-low proliferating T cells sorted from roughly six-day pre-transplant mixed lymphocyte reaction (GvH or HvG direction). This receptor was taken from a human patient who received an intestinal transplant. CDR3 residues: CASKRRGGMYEQYF. The DNA of the CDR3 is TGTGCCAGCAAACGGCGGGGGGGAATGTACGAGCAGTACTTC.